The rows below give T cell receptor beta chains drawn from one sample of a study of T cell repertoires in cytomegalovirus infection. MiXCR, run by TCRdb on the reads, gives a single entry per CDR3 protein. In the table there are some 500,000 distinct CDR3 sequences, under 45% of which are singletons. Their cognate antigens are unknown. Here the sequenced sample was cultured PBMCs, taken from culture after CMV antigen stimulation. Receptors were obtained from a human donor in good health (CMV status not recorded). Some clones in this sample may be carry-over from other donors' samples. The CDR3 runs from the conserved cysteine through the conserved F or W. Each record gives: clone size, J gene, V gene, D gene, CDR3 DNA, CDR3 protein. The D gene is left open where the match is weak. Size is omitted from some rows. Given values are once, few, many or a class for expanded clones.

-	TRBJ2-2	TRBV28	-	TGTGCCAGCAGTTTACGGCGGGGGCCCCGGAGATACACCGGGGAGCTGTTTTTT	CASSLRRGPRRYTGELFF
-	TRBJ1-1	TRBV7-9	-	TGTGCCAGCGGAGATCGGGAGGGCACTGAAGCTTTCTTT	CASGDREGTEAFF
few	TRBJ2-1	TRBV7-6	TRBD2	TGTGCCAGCAGTCTTGGATCCGACGGACTAGCCCCCCCTGAGCAGTTCTTC	CASSLGSDGLAPPEQFF
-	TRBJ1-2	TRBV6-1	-	TGTGCCAGCAGTGAATATCCCTATACCATTTCCTCCTTC	CASSEYPYTISSF
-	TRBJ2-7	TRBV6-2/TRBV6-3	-	TGTGCCAGCAGCACCAGGGATGACTTCTCCTACGAGCAGTACTTC	CASSTRDDFSYEQYF
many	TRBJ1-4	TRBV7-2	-	TGTGCCAGCAGCTTAAGCGTTGGTAGTGAAAAACTGTTTTTT	CASSLSVGSEKLFF
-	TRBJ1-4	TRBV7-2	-	TGTGCCAGCAGCTTAGCGCCCAGGAGTGAGGAAAAACTGTTTTTT	CASSLAPRSEEKLFF
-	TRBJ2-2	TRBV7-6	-	TGTGCCAGCAGCTTAGCGTCCGTTTCTGCGAACACCGGGGAGCTGTTTTTT	CASSLASVSANTGELFF
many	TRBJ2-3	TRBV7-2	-	TGTGCCAGCAGCTTAGCGGGGGGCCTTCCCCCCACGGATACGCAGTATTTT	CASSLAGGLPPTDTQYF
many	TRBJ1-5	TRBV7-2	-	TGTGCCAGCAGCACGTATAGCAATCAGCCCCAGCATTTT	CASSTYSNQPQHF
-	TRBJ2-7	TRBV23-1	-	TGCGCCAGCAGTCCAAGAGGATTAAACGAGCAGTACTTC	CASSPRGLNEQYF
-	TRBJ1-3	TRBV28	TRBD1	TGTGCCAGCAGTACAGGGGAACCCTCTGGAAACACCATATATTTT	CASSTGEPSGNTIYF
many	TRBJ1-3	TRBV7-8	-	TGTGCCAGCAGCTTAGAACGGGGGTCCGTGAAGACCATATATTTT	CASSLERGSVKTIYF
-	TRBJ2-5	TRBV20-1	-	TGCAGTGCTCTCCTCGCGGAGGGCCCACAAGAGACCCAGTACTTC	CSALLAEGPQETQYF
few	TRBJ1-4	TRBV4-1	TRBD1	TGCGCCAGCAGCGGGAGGACAGGGGATGAAAAACTGTTTTTT	CASSGRTGDEKLFF
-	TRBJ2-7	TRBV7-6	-	TGTGTCACCACCGGGGTGTCCTACGAGCAGTACTTC	CVTTGVSYEQYF
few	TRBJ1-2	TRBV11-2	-	TGTGCCAGCAGCTTAACCGCTGCGGTGCCCCGGTATGGCTACACCTTC	CASSLTAAVPRYGYTF
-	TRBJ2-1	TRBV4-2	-	TGTGCCAGCAGCCCGTCGAGGGGAAGAAACTACAATGAGCAGTTCTTC	CASSPSRGRNYNEQFF
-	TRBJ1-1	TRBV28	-	TGTGCCAGCAGTTACGGACAAGCGAACACTGAAGCTTTCTTT	CASSYGQANTEAFF
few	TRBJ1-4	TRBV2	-	TGTGCCAGCAGTCCGGACAGTGCAACTAATGAAAAACTGTTTTTT	CASSPDSATNEKLFF
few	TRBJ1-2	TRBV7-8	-	TGTGCCAGCAGCCCGACTCCGGGGGGGGCCATTGGGTTGGGCTACACCTTC	CASSPTPGGAIGLGYTF
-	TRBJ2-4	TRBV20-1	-	TGCAGTGCGGCCGGGCTAAACATTCAGTACTTC	CSAAGLNIQYF
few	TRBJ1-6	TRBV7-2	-	TGTGCCAGCAGCGGGACGGCGGCCCGGTCCCTCCACTTT	CASSGTAARSLHF
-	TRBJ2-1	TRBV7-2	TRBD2	TGTGCCAGCAGCCGGCCTAGCGGGAGCAATGAGCAGTTCTTC	CASSRPSGSNEQFF
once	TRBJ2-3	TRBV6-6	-	TGTGCCAGCAGTTACTCGTGGGCAGCTGCAGATACGCAGTATTTT	CASSYSWAAADTQYF
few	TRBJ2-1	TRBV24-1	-	TGTGCCACCAGTGACTCCAGCTACAATGAGCAGTTCTTC	CATSDSSYNEQFF
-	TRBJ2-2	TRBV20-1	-	TGCAGTGCTAGAGAGGGTGTAACCGGGGAGCTGTTTTTT	CSAREGVTGELFF
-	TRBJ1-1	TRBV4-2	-	TGTGCCAGCAGCCTCGTATTGGCAAGGCGGAACACTGAAGCTTTCTTT	CASSLVLARRNTEAFF
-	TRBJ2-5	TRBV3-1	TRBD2	TGTGCCAGCAGCCTCGGGACTAGCGGTCAGTCGGCGCAGTACTTC	CASSLGTSGQSAQYF
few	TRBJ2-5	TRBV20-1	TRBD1	TGCAGTGCTGCGGGACAGGGGACAGAGACCCAGTACTTC	CSAAGQGTETQYF